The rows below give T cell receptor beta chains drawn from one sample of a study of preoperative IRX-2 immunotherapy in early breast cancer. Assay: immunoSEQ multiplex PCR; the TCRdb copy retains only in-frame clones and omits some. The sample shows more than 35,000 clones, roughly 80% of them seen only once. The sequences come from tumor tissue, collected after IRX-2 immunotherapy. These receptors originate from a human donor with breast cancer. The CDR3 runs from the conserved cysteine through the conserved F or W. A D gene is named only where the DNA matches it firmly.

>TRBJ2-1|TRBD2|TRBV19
CASSSLPSGRGSYNEQFF
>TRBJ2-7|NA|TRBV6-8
CASSYNRDYEQYF
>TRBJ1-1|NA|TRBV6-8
CASSPLGTSNTEAFF
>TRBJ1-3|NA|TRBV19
CASSTLQGNTIYF
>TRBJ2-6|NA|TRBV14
CASSQAGANVLTF
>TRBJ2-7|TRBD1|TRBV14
CASGDRGYEQYF
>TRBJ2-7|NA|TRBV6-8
CASNRVGLVREQYF
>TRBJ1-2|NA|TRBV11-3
CASRRDTSNYGYTF
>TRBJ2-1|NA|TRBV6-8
CASSGLQGNEQFF
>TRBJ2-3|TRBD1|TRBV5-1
CASSVGQGFTDTQYF
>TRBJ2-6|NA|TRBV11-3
CASSLEWWAGANVLTF
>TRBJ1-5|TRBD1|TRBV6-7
CASTPRGTEYRPQHF
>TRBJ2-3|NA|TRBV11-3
CASSLGRGYGYSTDTQYF
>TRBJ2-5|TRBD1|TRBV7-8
CASSLGQGSQETQYF
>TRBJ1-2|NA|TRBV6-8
CASRTQADYGYTF